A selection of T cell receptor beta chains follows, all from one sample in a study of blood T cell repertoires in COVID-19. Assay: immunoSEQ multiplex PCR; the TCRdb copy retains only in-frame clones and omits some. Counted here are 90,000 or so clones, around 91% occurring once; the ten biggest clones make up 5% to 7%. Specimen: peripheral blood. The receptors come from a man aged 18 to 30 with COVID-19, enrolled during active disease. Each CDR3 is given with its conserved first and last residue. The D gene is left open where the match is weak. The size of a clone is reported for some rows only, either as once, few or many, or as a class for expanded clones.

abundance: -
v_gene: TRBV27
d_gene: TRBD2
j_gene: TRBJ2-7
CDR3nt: TGTGCCAGCAGTACTAACCAACTAGTCCCCGCTAGCGGGAGGATATGGGAGCAGTACTTC
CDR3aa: CASSTNQLVPASGRIWEQYF

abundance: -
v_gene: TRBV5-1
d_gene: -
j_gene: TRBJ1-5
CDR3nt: TGCGCCAGCAGCCAGCGAGGCGGTAGCAATCAGCCCCAGCATTTT
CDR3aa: CASSQRGGSNQPQHF

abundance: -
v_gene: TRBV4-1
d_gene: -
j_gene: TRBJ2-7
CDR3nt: TGCGCCAGCAGCCTGACTGCCGGGCCCGGGGACGAGCAGTACTTC
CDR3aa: CASSLTAGPGDEQYF

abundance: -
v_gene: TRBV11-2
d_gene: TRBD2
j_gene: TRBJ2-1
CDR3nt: TGTGCCAGCAGCTCGGGCGGGAGCGTCAATGAGCAGTTCTTC
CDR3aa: CASSSGGSVNEQFF

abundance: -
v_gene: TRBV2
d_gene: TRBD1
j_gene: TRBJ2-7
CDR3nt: TGTGCCAGTGACAGGGGGATCAACGAGCAGTACTTC
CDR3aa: CASDRGINEQYF

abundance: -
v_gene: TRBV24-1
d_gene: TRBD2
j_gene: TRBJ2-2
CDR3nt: TGTGCCACCGGGGCTAGCGGGAGTTTTAACACCGGGGAGCTGTTTTTT
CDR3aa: CATGASGSFNTGELFF

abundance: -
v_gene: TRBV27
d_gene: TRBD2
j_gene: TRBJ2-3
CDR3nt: TGTGCCACAAGACTAGCGGGGAACACAGATACGCAGTATTTT
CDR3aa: CATRLAGNTDTQYF

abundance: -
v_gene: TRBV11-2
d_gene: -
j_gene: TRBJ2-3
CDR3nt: TGTGCCAGCAGCCTCCAGGGTGTCACAGATACGCAGTATTTT
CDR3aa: CASSLQGVTDTQYF

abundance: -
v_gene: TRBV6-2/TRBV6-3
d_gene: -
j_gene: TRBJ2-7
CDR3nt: TGTGCCAGCAGTTATTTGGCGGTTTCCTACGAGCAGTACTTC
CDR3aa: CASSYLAVSYEQYF

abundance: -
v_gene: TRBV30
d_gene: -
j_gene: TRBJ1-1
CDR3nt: TGTGCCTGGTTCTCCAGGGCTTACCCTGAAGCTTTCTTT
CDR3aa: CAWFSRAYPEAFF

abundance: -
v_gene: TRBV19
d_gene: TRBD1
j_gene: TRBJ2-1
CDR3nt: TGTGCCAGTAGTATTCGGACAGGGAACTCCTCTCTTTGGGACAATGAGCAGTTCTTC
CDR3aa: CASSIRTGNSSLWDNEQFF

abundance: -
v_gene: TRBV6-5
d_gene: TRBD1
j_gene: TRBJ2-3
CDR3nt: TGTGCCAGCAATCCGGGACAGGGGGCAGATACGCAGTATTTT
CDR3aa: CASNPGQGADTQYF

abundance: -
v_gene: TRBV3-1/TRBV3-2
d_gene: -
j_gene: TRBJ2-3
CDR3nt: TGTGCCAGCAGTCTACTCCAGCGGCACACAGATACGCAGTATTTT
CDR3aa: CASSLLQRHTDTQYF

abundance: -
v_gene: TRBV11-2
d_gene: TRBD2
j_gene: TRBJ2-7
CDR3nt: TGTGCCAGCAGCTTTCTGACTAGCGGGAGGAAATACGAGCAGTACTTC
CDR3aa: CASSFLTSGRKYEQYF

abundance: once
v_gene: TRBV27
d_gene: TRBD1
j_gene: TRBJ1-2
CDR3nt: TGTGCCAGCAGTCGCCGCCATACAGGGGACCCCTATGGCTACACCTTC
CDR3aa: CASSRRHTGDPYGYTF

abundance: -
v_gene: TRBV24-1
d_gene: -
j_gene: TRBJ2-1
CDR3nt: TGTGCCACCAGTGTTGCTACCGGGACTCACTCCTACAATGAGCAGTTCTTC
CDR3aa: CATSVATGTHSYNEQFF

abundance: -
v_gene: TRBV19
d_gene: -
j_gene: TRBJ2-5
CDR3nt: TGTGCCAGTAGTATAGATAGGGACATACCTCAAGAGACCCAGTACTTC
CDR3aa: CASSIDRDIPQETQYF

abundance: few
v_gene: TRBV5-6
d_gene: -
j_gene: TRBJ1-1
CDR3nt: TGTGCCAGCAGCTTTTCATCCGAAGCTTTCTTT
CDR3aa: CASSFSSEAFF

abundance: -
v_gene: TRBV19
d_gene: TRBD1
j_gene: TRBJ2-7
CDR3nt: TGTGCCAGTAGTATGGGGACAGGGCTCCACGAGCAGTACTTC
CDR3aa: CASSMGTGLHEQYF

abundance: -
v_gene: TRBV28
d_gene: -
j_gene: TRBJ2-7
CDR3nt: TGTGCCAGCAGTTTAAGGCTAGCAGCTTACGAGCAGTACTTC
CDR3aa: CASSLRLAAYEQYF

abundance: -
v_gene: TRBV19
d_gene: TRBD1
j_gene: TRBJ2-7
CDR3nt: TGTGCCAGTAGTCGGGACAGCGCCGGAAGAGAGCAGTACTTC
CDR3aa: CASSRDSAGREQYF

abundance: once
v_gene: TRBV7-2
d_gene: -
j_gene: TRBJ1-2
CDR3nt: TGTGCCAGCAGCGCGGACAGTGGGGCCGGGGCTTGGGGCTACACCTTC
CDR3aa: CASSADSGAGAWGYTF

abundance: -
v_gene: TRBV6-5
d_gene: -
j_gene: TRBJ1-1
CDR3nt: TGTGCCAGCAGTTACTCCGTAGGAGGAACTGAAGCTTTCTTT
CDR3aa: CASSYSVGGTEAFF

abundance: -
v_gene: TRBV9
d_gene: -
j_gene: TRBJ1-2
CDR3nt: TGTGCCAGCAGCCATCAAAGGGGTGGCTACACCTTC
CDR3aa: CASSHQRGGYTF

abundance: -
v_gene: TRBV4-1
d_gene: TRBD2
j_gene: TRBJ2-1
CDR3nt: TGCGCCAGCAGCCAGCCGGGACTAGCGGGAGGGCATCATGAGCAGTTCTTC
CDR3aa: CASSQPGLAGGHHEQFF

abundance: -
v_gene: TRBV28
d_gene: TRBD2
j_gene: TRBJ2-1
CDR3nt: TGTGCCAGCAGTAAGGGACTAGCAGCCGCTTACTCCTACAATGAGCAGTTCTTC
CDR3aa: CASSKGLAAAYSYNEQFF

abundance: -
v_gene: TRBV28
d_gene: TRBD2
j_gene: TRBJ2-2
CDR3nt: TGTGCCAGCAGTGCGGTTACAGCCCGACTAGCGGGAGTAGGCACCGGGGAGCTGTTTTTT
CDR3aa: CASSAVTARLAGVGTGELFF

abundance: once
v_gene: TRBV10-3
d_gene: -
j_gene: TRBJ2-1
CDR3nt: TGTGCCATCAGTGCTATATACAATGAGCAGTTCTTC
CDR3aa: CAISAIYNEQFF

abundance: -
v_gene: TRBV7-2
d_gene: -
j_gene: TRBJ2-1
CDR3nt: TGTGCCAGCAGCTTAGCGCCGGGGTACAATGAGCAGTTCTTC
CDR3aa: CASSLAPGYNEQFF

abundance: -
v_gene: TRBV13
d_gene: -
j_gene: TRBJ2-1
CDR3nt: TGTGCCAGCAGCTTAGGTGTGGGAACAAACGGGGATGAGCAGTTCTTC
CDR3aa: CASSLGVGTNGDEQFF

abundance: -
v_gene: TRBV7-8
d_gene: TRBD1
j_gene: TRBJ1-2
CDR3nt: TGTGCCAGCAGCTTAGGGGACAGCGGGCCCCGTGGCTACACCTTC
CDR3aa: CASSLGDSGPRGYTF

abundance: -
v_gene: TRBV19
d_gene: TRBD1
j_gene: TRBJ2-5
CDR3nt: TGTGCCAGTAGTTCGACAGGGGCTGGGGAGACCCAGTACTTC
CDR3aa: CASSSTGAGETQYF

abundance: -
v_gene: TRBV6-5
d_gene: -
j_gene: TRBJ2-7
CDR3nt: TGTGCCAGCAGCCGCTCGACAGCCAGCTACGAGCAGTACTTC
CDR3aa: CASSRSTASYEQYF

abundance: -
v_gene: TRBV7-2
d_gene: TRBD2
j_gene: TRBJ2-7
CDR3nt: TGTGCCAGCAGCTTAATTGCGAGCGGGGGGAACTACGAGCAGTACTTC
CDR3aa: CASSLIASGGNYEQYF

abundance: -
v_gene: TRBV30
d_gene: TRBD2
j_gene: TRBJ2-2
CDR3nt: TGTGCCTGGATAGCGACTAGCCACACCGGGGAGCTGTTTTTT
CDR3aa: CAWIATSHTGELFF

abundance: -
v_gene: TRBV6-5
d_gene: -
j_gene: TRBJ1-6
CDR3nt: TGTGCCAGCAGGGCACCTGGAGGGACCAATTCACCCCTCCACTTT
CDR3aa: CASRAPGGTNSPLHF

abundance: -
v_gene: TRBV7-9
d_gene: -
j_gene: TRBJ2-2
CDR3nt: TGTGCCAGCAGCCCCGGGGAGGTAGCCGGGGAGCTGTTTTTT
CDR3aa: CASSPGEVAGELFF

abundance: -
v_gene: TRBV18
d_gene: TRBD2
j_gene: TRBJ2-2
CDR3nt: TGTGCCAGCTCACCAAGAGATACTAGCGGGAACACCGGGGAGCTGTTTTTT
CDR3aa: CASSPRDTSGNTGELFF

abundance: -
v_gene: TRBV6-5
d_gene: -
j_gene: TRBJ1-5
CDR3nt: TGTGCCAGCAGTTTCCCGGGGGGTGATCAGCCCCAGCATTTT
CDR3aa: CASSFPGGDQPQHF

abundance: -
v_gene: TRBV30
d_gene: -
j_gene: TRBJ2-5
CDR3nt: TGTGCCTGGACCTCCAAAGGGCACAGGGACCAAGAGACCCAGTACTTC
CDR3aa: CAWTSKGHRDQETQYF

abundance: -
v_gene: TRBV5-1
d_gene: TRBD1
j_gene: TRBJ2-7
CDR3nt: TGCGCCAGCAGCTTGGGCGGGACAGGAGCCTACGAGCAGTACTTC
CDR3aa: CASSLGGTGAYEQYF

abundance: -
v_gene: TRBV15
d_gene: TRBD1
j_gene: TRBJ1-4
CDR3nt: TGTGCCACCAGCCGAAGGACAGGGGTGAAGGAAAAACTGCTTTTT
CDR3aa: CATSRRTGVKEKLLF

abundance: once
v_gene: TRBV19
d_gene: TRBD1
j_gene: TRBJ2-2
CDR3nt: TGTGCCAGTAGTAGCGGGACAGGGGTTGGCGGGGAGCTGTTTTTT
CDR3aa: CASSSGTGVGGELFF

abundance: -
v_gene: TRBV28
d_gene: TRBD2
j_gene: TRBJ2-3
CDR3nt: TGTGCCAGCAGTCTCGGACTAGCGGCCCGAGATACGCAGTATTTT
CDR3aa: CASSLGLAARDTQYF

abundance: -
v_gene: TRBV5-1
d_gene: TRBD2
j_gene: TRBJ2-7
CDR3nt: TGCGCCAGCACAGACCCGACTAGCGGGAACTACGAGCAGTACTTC
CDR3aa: CASTDPTSGNYEQYF

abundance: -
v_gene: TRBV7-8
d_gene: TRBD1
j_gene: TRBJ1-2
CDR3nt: TGTGCCAGCAGCTCTTACGACAGGGAGGCCTATGGCTACACCTTC
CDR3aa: CASSSYDREAYGYTF

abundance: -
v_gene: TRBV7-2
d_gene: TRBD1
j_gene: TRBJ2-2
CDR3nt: TGTGCCAGCAGCTTCGCAGGGGGAAACACCGGGGAGCTGTTTTTT
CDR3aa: CASSFAGGNTGELFF

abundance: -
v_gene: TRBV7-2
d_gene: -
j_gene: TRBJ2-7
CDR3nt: TGTGCCAGCAGCTTAGGTCGCGTCTACGAGCAGTACTTC
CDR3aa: CASSLGRVYEQYF

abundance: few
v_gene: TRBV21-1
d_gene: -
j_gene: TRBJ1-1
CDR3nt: -
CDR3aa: CASTPSSVPAAMIWTGLNTEAFF

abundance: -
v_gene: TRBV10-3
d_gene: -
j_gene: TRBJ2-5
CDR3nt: TGTGCCATCAGTGAGTCGATATATCGCACAGAAGAGACCCAGTACTTC
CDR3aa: CAISESIYRTEETQYF

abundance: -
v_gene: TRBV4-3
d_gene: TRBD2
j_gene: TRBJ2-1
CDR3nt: TGCGCCAGCAGCCGTCTGCCAGCGGGAGTATACAATGAGCAGTTCTTC
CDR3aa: CASSRLPAGVYNEQFF

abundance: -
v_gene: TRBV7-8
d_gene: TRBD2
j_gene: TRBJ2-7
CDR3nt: TGTGCCAGCAGCTTAGTCCGCGTTCCCGGGACTAGAGTCTACGAGCAGTACTTC
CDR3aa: CASSLVRVPGTRVYEQYF

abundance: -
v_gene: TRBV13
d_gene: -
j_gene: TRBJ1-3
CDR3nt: TGTGCCAGCAGTCTTACCTTTGGCCCTGGAAACACCATATATTTT
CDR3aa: CASSLTFGPGNTIYF

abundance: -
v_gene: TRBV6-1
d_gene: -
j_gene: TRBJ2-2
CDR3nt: TGTGCCAGCAGTGAAGCTCTCCCGAACACCGGGGAGCTGTTTTTT
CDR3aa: CASSEALPNTGELFF

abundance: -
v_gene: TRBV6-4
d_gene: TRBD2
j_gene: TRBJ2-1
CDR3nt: TGTGCCAGCAGTAGAGTGGGTGGGAGGGCCTTCGATGAGCAGTTCTTC
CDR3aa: CASSRVGGRAFDEQFF

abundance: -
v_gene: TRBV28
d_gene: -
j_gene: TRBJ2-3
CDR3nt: TGTGCCAGCAGTTTATGGGTGGGAGAAGATACGCAGTATTTT
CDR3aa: CASSLWVGEDTQYF

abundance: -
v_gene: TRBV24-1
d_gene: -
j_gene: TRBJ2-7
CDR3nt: TGTGCCACTAGCCAACCAGGGGCCTACGAGCAGTACTTC
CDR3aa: CATSQPGAYEQYF

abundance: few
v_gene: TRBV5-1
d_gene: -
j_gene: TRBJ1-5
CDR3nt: TGCGCCAGCAGCCCCGGGGATTATAGCAATCAGCCCCAGCATTTT
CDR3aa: CASSPGDYSNQPQHF